The 22 T cell receptor beta chains given below trace back to one sample, sequenced in a study of cytomegalovirus exposure and HLA in healthy donors. Sequencing used immunoSEQ multiplex PCR; TCRdb keeps in-frame clones, though not all of them. The table lists 55,000 to 70,000 clones, roughly 94% of them singletons. The specimen sequenced was PBMCs. The receptors originated from a man aged 18 to 29 in good health and CMV-seronegative.

This chain joins TRBV27 and TRBJ2-4, with 9 positions matching TRBD2. The V gene end was trimmed by 7 bases and the J gene end by 0 bases; junction bases not matched to a gene: 13. Germline-derived CDR1 and CDR2 are MNHEY and SMNVEV (reference sequence). The CDR3 sequence is 18 residues long. This chain's CDR3 is CASTSFVGGRVAKNIQYF. For the CDR3, the DNA is TGTGCCAGCACATCTTTTGTTGGCGGGAGGGTAGCCAAAAACATTCAGTACTTC.

J is TRBJ2-7 and V is TRBV5-8; D gene unclear. Looked up from germline, CDR1 is SGHTS and CDR2 is YDEGEE. The CDR3 covers 13 residues. Trimming cost V 4 bases and J 8 bases, with 16 bases left between them. The CDR3 here is CASSLNSGTKQYF. The CDR3 coding sequence is TGTGCCAGCAGCCTGAACAGTGGTACGAAGCAGTACTTC.

The gene calls are TRBV30 and TRBJ2-1, with TRBD2 matching over 11 bases. CDR1 GTSNPN and CDR2 SVGIG come from the germline V gene (reference sequence). The CDR3 spans 14 residues. Losses at the gene ends were 0 bases for V and 9 bases for J; bases not matched to a gene: 4. The CDR3 bases are TGTGCCTGGAGTGTAACTAGCGGGAGTGGTGAGCAGTTCTTC. Translated: CAWSVTSGSGEQFF.

This chain uses TRBV28 with TRBJ1-2; D not resolved. Trimming cost V 3 bases and J 4 bases, with 12 bases left between them. Germline CDR1 and CDR2: MDHEN and SYDVKM. The CDR3 extends over 14 amino acids. Here the CDR3 DNA reads TGTGCCAGCAGTTTGGGCAGCCTCTTCTATGGCTACACCTTC. Residues: CASSLGSLFYGYTF.

The genes are TRBV5-1 and TRBJ2-2; a possible D gene is TRBD1 (6 bases). The germline V gene encodes CDR1 SGHRS and CDR2 YFSETQ. The CDR3 has 15 residues. The V gene lost 2 bases and the J gene lost 1 base, with 9 bases spanning the gap. DNA for the CDR3: TGCGCCAGCAGCTTTGAGGGGGAGAACACCGGGGAGCTGTTTTTT. It yields the protein CASSFEGENTGELFF.

This clone has a single count. V gene TRBV4-2 combines with J gene TRBJ2-3; 11 bases map to TRBD2. V dropped 0 bases and J dropped 4; count of bases not matched to a gene: 3. The germline CDR1 and CDR2 sequences are LGHNA and YNFKEQ. This CDR3 is built from 16 residues. CDR3 in DNA: TGTGCCAGCAGCCAAGATACTAGCGGGAGTCCAGATACGCAGTATTTT. Translation gives CASSQDTSGSPDTQYF.

The chain joins TRBV29-1 to TRBJ2-5, with 9 bases identical to TRBD1. The germline CDR1 and CDR2 sequences are SQVTM and ANQGSEA. CDR3 length equals 13 residues. The ends lost 7 bases at V and 4 bases at J; junction bases unmatched: 7. CDR3: CSARQGGGETQYF. CDR3 coding DNA: TGCAGCGCCAGACAGGGGGGGGGAGAGACCCAGTACTTC.

The rearrangement uses TRBV10-1 and TRBJ2-7; 13 nucleotides agree with TRBD2. With V trimmed by 4 bases and J by 3 bases, 21 bases remained unmatched. CDR3 size: 21 residues. Germline lookup yields CDR1 WNHNN and CDR2 SYGVQD (reference sequence). The CDR3 spells CASSGDTPTSGRTPAFYEQYF. As DNA, the CDR3 is TGCGCCAGCAGTGGGGATACCCCGACTAGCGGGAGGACCCCCGCATTCTACGAGCAGTACTTC.

The J gene is TRBJ1-2, the V gene TRBV4-1; 7 bases agree with TRBD1. The CDR3 runs to 15 residues. Germline values: CDR1 MGHRA, CDR2 YSYEKL. Trimming cost V 7 bases and J 8 bases; bases outside gene matches: 16. CDR3 in amino acids: CASTSGTASPGGYTF. Here the CDR3 DNA reads TGCGCCAGCACTAGCGGGACAGCCTCACCCGGAGGCTACACCTTC.

V usage is TRBV19 and J usage is TRBJ1-1, with D hard to call. Germline V gives CDR1 LNHDA, CDR2 SQIVND (reference sequence). V was cut by 7 bases and J by 3 bases, with 15 bases left in between. This CDR3 is built from 14 residues. The CDR3 sequence: CASTFPNRDTEAFF. CDR3 nucleotides: TGTGCCAGTACCTTCCCGAACAGAGACACTGAAGCTTTCTTT.

The chain employs TRBV11-3 and TRBJ2-7; 7 bases map to TRBD1. The CDR3 runs 12 residues. The germline V gene has CDR1 SGHNT and CDR2 YENEEA. Germline trimming cut 2 bases from V and 6 bases from J; bases unmatched to any gene: 1. CDR3 nucleotide sequence: TGTGCCAGCAGCTTACCAGGGGGCGAGCAGTACTTC. Translation: CASSLPGGEQYF.

J is TRBJ2-7 and V is TRBV11-2; no clear D gene. The germline V and J ends were trimmed by 2 bases and 5 bases, with 13 bases remaining between them. The CDR3 spans 14 residues. The germline CDR1 and CDR2 sequences are SGHAT and FQNNGV. CDR3 residues: CASSLKSREDEQYF. CDR3 sequence (DNA): TGTGCCAGCAGCTTAAAGAGCCGAGAAGACGAGCAGTACTTC.

This chain uses TRBV29-1 with TRBJ1-1; a possible D gene is TRBD1 (5 bases). Deletions cut 3 bases from V and 0 bases from J, with 11 bases between. The CDR3 extends over 14 amino acids. Per the germline V gene, CDR1 is SQVTM and CDR2 is ANQGSEA. The CDR3 region is CSVDVTAMNTEAFF. Here the CDR3 DNA reads TGCAGCGTTGATGTGACAGCTATGAACACTGAAGCTTTCTTT.

This chain uses TRBV5-1 with TRBJ2-1; the D gene is possibly TRBD1 (5 bases). CDR3 length equals 12 residues. CDR1 SGHRS and CDR2 YFSETQ come from the germline V gene. V dropped 5 bases and J dropped 9 bases, with 12 bases sitting between them. The CDR3 DNA sequence: TGCGCCAGCAGTTCGGACACTTTTGAGCAGTTCTTC. Its protein is CASSSDTFEQFF. Together with reference TRBV5-1 and TRBJ2-1, the CDR3 gives the full variable domain: KAGVTQTPRYLIKTRGQQVTLSCSPISGHRSVSWYQQTPGQGLQFLFEYFSETQRNKGNFPGRFSGRQFSNSRSEMNVSTLELGDSALYLCASSSDTFEQFFGPGTRLTVL.

The chain carries TRBV11-3 and TRBJ2-1, with D possibly TRBD2 on 5 matching bases. Germline V CDR1 and CDR2: SGHNT, YENEEA. Trimming took off 1 base at V and 5 bases at J, with 15 bases between the two ends. The CDR3 sequence is 16 residues long. As DNA, the CDR3 is TGTGCCAGCAGCTTAGGTAGCGCCGGGCTTAACAATGAGCAGTTCTTC. It codes for CASSLGSAGLNNEQFF.

The chain recombines TRBV5-8 with TRBJ1-1, with D maybe TRBD1 (6 bases). CDR1 is SGHTS, CDR2 YDEGEE, per germline. The V and J ends lost 4 bases and 4 bases respectively, with 17 bases between them. The CDR3 is made up of 15 amino acids. CDR3 region: CASSKKGGRVTEAFF. The CDR3 DNA is TGTGCCAGCAGCAAAAAGGGGGGGAGGGTCACTGAAGCTTTCTTT.

The chain combines TRBV7-8 with TRBJ1-5; 10 bases match TRBD1. The V and J ends lost 0 bases and 7 bases, in that order; junction bases with no gene match: 12. Germline V gene lookup returns CDR1 SGHVS and CDR2 FQNEAQ. The CDR3 spans 18 residues. The CDR3 loop reads CASSLASRRQGAWQPQHF. Here the CDR3 DNA reads TGTGCCAGCAGCTTAGCGAGTAGGAGACAGGGGGCCTGGCAGCCCCAGCATTTT.

The V call is TRBV5-1, the J call TRBJ2-7; possibly TRBD1 for D (6 bases). The CDR3 has 15 residues. Germline V CDR1 and CDR2: SGHRS, YFSETQ. V lost 0 bases to trimming and J lost 2 bases, with 12 bases between them. CDR3 DNA sequence: TGCGCCAGCAGCTTGGACGGGACACTACCCTACGAGCAGTACTTC. Encoded protein: CASSLDGTLPYEQYF.

Worth noting for this clone: The junction does not match germline at one end; this may be a read error. This chain uses TRBV6-5 with TRBJ1-5; 7 positions match TRBD1. Per germline, CDR1 MNHEY and CDR2 SVGAGI. CDR3 length: 12 residues. The CDR3 nucleotides read TGTGCCAGCAGTTACCCCGGACAGGAGGGGATTTTT. This gives the protein CASSYPGQEGIF.

The chain joins TRBV6-4 to TRBJ2-1; the D gene is possibly TRBD2 (6 bases). CDR3 length: 15 residues. Trimming cost V 4 bases and J 0 bases, with 10 bases left between them. Per germline, CDR1 MRHNA and CDR2 SNTAGT. CDR3 nucleotide sequence: TGTGCCAGCAGTGCCACCGGGAGCTCCTACAATGAGCAGTTCTTC. Amino acids: CASSATGSSYNEQFF.

The chain joins TRBV5-1 to TRBJ2-1, with TRBD2 as a possible D gene (6 bases). The CDR3 contains 17 residues. CDR1 is SGHRS and CDR2 is YFSETQ in the germline V gene. Trimming removed 0 bases at V and 6 bases at J, with 19 bases between. The CDR3 sequence is CASSLGSGGITGNEQFF. CDR3 nucleotides: TGCGCCAGCAGCTTGGGGTCCGGCGGGATAACCGGCAATGAGCAGTTCTTC.

The genes are TRBV20-1 and TRBJ1-2, with a possible D match to TRBD1 (5 bases). Trimming cost V 6 bases and J 2 bases, with 7 bases left between them. Germline-derived CDR1 and CDR2 are DFQATT and SNEGSKA (reference sequence). The CDR3 is 11 residues long. The DNA for the CDR3 is TGCAGTGCGGAGGGGAACTATGGCTACACCTTC. Translating it yields CSAEGNYGYTF.